This T cell receptor beta chain was sequenced for a study of T cell responses to AZD1222 COVID-19 vaccine. General study findings and limits: There were mostly white British donors and more females than males, and clonal diversity was possibly underestimated. The breadth and depth of Spike-specific TCRs increased once two AZD1222 doses had been given. Distributed over spike, vaccine-associated CD4 TCRs predominated at 160-218 and 743-854. Seropositive AZD1222 recipients at baseline numbered only 6 or 7.

About this clone itself: Its antigen is as yet unknown.

The table came from immunoSEQ multiplex PCR; TCRdb's copy has only in-frame clones and leaves some out. Of about 120,000 clones listed, 85% to 95% were seen once; the top ten hold less than 6%. The sample in question was peripheral blood, obtained 28 days after the second AZD1222 dose. The TCR was taken from an adult who received the AZD1222 COVID-19 vaccine.

CDR3 protein: CATWSGYGYTF. The CDR3 DNA sequence: TGTGCCACCTGGTCGGGGTATGGCTACACCTTC. The gene calls are TRBV27 and TRBJ1-2; no clear D gene. The CDR3 is 11 amino acids. CDR1 and CDR2 (germline): MNHEY, SMNVEV (reference sequence). Trimming shortened V by 10 bases and J by 5 bases, and 11 bases separated the two germline ends.